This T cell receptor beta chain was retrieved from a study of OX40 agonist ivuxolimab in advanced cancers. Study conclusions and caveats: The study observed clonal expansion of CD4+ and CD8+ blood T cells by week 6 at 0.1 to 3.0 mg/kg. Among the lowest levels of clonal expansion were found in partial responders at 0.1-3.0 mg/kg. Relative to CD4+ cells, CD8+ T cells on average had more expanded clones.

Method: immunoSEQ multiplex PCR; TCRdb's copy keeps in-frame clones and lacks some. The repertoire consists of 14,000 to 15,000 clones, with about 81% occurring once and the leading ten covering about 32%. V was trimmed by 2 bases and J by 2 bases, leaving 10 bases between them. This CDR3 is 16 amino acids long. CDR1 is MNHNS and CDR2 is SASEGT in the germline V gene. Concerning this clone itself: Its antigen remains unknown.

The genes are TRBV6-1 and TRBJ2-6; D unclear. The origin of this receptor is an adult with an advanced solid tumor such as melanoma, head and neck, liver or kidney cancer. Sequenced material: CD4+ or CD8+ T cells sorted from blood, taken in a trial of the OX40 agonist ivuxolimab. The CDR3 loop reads CASSENLETGANVLTF. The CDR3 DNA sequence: TGTGCCAGCAGTGAAAACCTGGAAACTGGGGCCAACGTCCTGACTTTC.